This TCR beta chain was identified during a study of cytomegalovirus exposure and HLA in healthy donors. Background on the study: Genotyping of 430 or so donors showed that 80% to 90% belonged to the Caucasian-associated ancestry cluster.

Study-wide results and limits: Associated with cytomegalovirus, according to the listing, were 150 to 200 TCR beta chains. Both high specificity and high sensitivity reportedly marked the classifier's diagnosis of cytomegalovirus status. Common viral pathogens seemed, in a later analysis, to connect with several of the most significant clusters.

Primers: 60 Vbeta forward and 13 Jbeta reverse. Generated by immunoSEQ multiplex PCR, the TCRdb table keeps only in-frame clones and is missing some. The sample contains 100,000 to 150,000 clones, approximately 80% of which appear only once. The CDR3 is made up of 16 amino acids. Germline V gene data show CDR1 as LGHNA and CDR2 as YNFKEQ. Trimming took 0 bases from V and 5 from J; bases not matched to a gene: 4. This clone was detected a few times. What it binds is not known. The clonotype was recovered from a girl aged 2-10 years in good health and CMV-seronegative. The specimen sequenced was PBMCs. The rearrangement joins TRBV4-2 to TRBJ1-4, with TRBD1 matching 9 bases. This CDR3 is CASSQDPGTGNEKLFF. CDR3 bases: TGTGCCAGCAGCCAAGATCCTGGGACAGGGAATGAAAAACTGTTTTTT.